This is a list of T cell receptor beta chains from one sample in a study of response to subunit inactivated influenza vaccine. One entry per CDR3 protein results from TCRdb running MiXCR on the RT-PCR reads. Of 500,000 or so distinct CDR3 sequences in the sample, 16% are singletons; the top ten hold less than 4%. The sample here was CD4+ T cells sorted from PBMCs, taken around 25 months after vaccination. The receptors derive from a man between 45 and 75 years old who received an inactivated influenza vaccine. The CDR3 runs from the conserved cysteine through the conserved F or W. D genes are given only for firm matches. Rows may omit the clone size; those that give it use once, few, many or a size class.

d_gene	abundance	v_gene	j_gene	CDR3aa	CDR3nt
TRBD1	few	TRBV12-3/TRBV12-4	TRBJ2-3	CASSRQGATDTQYF	TGTGCCAGCTCCAGACAGGGGGCGACAGATACGCAGTATTTT
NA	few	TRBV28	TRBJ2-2	CASSLTPPKVGELFF	TGTGCCAGCAGTTTAACCCCCCCGAAGGTCGGGGAGCTGTTTTTT
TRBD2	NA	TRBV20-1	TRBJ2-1	CSARGLAGDYNEQFF	TGCAGTGCTAGAGGGCTAGCGGGGGATTACAATGAGCAGTTCTTC
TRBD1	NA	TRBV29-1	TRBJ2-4	CSTLGQQGGIQYF	TGCAGCACCTTGGGACAGCAAGGAGGCATTCAGTACTTC
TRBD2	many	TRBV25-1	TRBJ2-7	CASSLAGGHEQYF	TGTGCCAGCAGTCTAGCGGGGGGGCACGAGCAGTACTTC
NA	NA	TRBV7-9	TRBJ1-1	CASSHGEGFTEAFF	TGTGCCAGCAGCCACGGCGAGGGTTTCACTGAAGCTTTCTTT
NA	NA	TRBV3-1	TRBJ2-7	CASSQGPATRNEQYF	TGTGCCAGCAGCCAAGGCCCCGCGACTAGAAACGAGCAGTACTTC
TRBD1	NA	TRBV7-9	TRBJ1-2	CASSPRQGLIYGYTF	TGTGCCAGCAGCCCCCGACAGGGACTAATCTATGGCTACACCTTC
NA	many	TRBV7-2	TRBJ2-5	CASSLVSREETQYF	TGTGCCAGCAGCTTAGTCTCCCGGGAAGAGACCCAGTACTTC
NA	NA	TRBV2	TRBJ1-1	CAILNLAEAFF	TGTGCCATCCTGAACTTGGCTGAAGCTTTCTTT
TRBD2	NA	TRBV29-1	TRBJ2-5	CSVDSSGGFGETQYF	TGCAGCGTTGATTCTAGCGGGGGTTTTGGGGAGACCCAGTACTTC
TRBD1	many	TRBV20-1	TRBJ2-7	CSAGGQGIYEQYF	TGCAGTGCTGGTGGACAGGGGATCTACGAGCAGTACTTC
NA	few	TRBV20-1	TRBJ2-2	CSGALNTGELFF	TGCAGCGGGGCACTGAACACCGGGGAGCTGTTTTTT
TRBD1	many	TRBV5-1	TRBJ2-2	CASSRGQSNTGELFF	TGCGCCAGCAGCCGGGGACAGAGTAACACCGGGGAGCTGTTTTTT
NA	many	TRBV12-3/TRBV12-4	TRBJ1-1	CASSLGPTEAFF	TGTGCCAGCAGTTTAGGTCCCACTGAAGCTTTCTTT
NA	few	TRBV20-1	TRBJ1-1	CSARGPRMNTEAFF	TGCAGTGCTAGAGGACCCCGGATGAACACTGAAGCTTTCTTT
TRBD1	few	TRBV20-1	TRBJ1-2	CSARDDRGNGYTF	TGCAGTGCTAGAGACGACAGGGGGAACGGCTACACCTTC
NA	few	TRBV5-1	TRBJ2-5	CASSLAGLFEETQYF	TGCGCCAGCAGCTTGGCGGGACTCTTTGAGGAGACCCAGTACTTC
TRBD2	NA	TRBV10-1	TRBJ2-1	CASSVTLAGGTNEQFF	TGCGCCAGCAGTGTCACACTAGCGGGGGGAACCAATGAGCAGTTCTTC
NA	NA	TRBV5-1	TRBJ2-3	CASSEGTGGTDTQYF	TGCGCCAGCAGCGAAGGGACCGGTGGCACAGATACGCAGTATTTT
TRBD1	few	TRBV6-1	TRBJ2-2	CASSQSSGTGSGELFF	TGTGCCAGCAGTCAAAGTTCCGGGACAGGGTCTGGGGAGCTGTTTTTT
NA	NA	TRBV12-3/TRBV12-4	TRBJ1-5	CASSRTAGYQPQHF	TGTGCCAGCAGCCGGACCGCCGGTTATCAGCCCCAGCATTTT
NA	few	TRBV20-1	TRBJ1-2	CSAGGPGYTF	TGCAGTGCTGGTGGGCCTGGCTACACCTTC
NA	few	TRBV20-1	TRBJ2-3	CSARDLRQKDTQYF	TGCAGTGCTAGAGATTTGCGTCAGAAAGATACGCAGTATTTT
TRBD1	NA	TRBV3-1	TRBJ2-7	CASSPTPGQLPYEQYF	TGTGCCAGCAGCCCTACCCCGGGACAGCTCCCCTACGAGCAGTACTTC
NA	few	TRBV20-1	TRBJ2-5	CSARKRQSKETQYF	TGCAGTGCTAGAAAACGACAGTCTAAAGAGACCCAGTACTTC
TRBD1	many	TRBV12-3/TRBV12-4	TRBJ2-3	CASSRTGGSGTDTQYF	TGTGCCAGCAGCAGAACAGGGGGCTCGGGCACAGATACGCAGTATTTT
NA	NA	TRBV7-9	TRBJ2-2	CASSLAGAVTGELFF	TGTGCCAGCAGCTTAGCAGGCGCGGTCACCGGGGAGCTGTTTTTT
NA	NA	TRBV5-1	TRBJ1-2	CASSLKWGDYGYTF	TGCGCCAGCAGCTTAAAGTGGGGTGACTATGGCTACACCTTC
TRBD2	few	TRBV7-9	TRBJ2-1	CASSLGAGGRIYNEQFF	TGTGCCAGCAGCTTAGGAGCGGGGGGCCGAATATACAATGAGCAGTTCTTC
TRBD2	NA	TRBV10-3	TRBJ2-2	CAISERPYLAGEISNTGELFF	TGTGCCATCAGTGAGAGGCCCTATCTAGCGGGAGAGATCTCGAACACCGGGGAGCTGTTTTTT
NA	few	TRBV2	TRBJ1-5	CASSEARGHHQPQHF	TGTGCCAGCAGTGAAGCACGGGGGCACCATCAGCCCCAGCATTTT
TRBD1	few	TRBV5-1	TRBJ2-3	CASSAGQGADTQYF	TGCGCCAGCAGCGCGGGACAGGGCGCAGATACGCAGTATTTT
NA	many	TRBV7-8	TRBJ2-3	CASSKERELVEYF	TGTGCCAGCAGCAAAGAACGAGAATTAGTGGAGTATTTT
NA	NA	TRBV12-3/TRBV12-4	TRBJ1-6	CASSLRSGGNSPLHF	TGTGCCAGCAGTTTAAGGTCGGGCGGTAATTCACCCCTCCACTTT
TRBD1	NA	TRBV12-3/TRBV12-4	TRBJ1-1	CASSLRQGAAEAFF	TGTGCCAGCAGTTTACGGCAGGGGGCTGCTGAAGCTTTCTTT
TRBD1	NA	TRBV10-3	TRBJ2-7	CAISDLGTGGWEQYF	TGTGCCATCAGTGATCTCGGGACAGGGGGCTGGGAGCAGTACTTC
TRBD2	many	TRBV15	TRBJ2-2	CATSTGTMDTGELFF	TGTGCCACCAGCACCGGGACTATGGACACCGGGGAGCTGTTTTTT
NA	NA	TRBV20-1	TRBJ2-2	CSARDQGGPSGELFF	TGCAGTGCTAGAGATCAAGGGGGACCCTCCGGGGAGCTGTTTTTT
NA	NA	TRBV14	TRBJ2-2	CASSHETRSTGELFF	TGTGCCAGCAGCCATGAGACTAGGTCCACCGGGGAGCTGTTTTTT
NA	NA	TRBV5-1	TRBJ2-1	CASSPSVDEQFF	TGCGCCAGCAGCCCATCGGTGGATGAGCAGTTCTTC
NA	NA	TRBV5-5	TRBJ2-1	CASSLQGQSYNEQFF	TGTGCCAGCAGCTTGCAAGGGCAGTCCTACAATGAGCAGTTCTTC
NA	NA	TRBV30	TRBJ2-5	CAWSRLGDTETQYF	TGTGCCTGGAGCAGACTCGGAGATACGGAGACCCAGTACTTC
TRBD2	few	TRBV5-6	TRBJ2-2	CASSLTLAGVGGTGELFF	TGTGCCAGCAGCCTCACGCTAGCGGGAGTAGGAGGCACCGGGGAGCTGTTTTTT
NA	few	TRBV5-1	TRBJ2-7	CASSFIPGDSYEQYF	TGCGCCAGCAGTTTCATTCCGGGGGACTCCTACGAGCAGTACTTC
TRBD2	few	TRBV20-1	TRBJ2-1	CSASTSRGGKSYNEQFF	TGCAGTGCTAGCACCAGCCGGGGGGGCAAATCCTACAATGAGCAGTTCTTC
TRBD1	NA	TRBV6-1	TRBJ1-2	CASRSEVGTAYGYTF	TGTGCCAGCAGGTCCGAAGTCGGGACAGCCTATGGCTACACCTTC